This T cell receptor (beta chain) was retrieved from a study of tumor-infiltrating lymphocytes in primary liver carcinoma. Study information: Those sampled were patients whose primary liver carcinoma was treated by surgical resection.

This CDR3 contains 14 residues. CDR1 SQVTM and CDR2 ANQGSEA come from the germline V gene. They got blood RNA out of unsorted whole blood and also pulled out germline DNA. About this clonotype itself: One junction end does not reproduce the germline sequence, and a read error may be involved.

With a constant-region primer, TCR beta cDNA was made from about 0.55 ug of total RNA. Nested multiplex PCR, run for three rounds with slightly modified ARM-PCR, yielded TCR beta libraries. Two initial PCR rounds of 10 to 11 cycles each paired TRBV1-TRBV30 forward primers with a C-beta reverse primer. MiXCR, run by TCRdb on the multiplex PCR reads, gives a single entry per CDR3 protein. Of approximately 300,000 distinct CDR3 sequences listed, about 60% were seen once; the top ten hold approximately 9.4%. This clonotype was sampled from a middle-aged man with primary liver carcinoma and hepatitis B virus infection. This chain uses TRBV29-1 with TRBJ1-1; D possibly corresponds to TRBD1 (6 bases). Material for sequencing was peripheral blood. For the CDR3, the DNA is TGCAGCGCCGGTACAGGGCTAATGAACACTGAAGCTCTCTTT. Its protein is CSAGTGLMNTEALF.